Each of the 16 T cell receptor beta chains below was sequenced from the same sample in a study of Tregs in tolerant kidney transplant recipients. Assay: immunoSEQ multiplex PCR; the TCRdb copy retains only in-frame clones and omits some. The data hold roughly 120,000 clones, with 85% to 95% observed a single time. The specimen was CD4+ T cells from blood. The receptor set was obtained from a human donor in good health.

The chain joins TRBV7-2 to TRBJ2-3; D not certain. V lost 4 bases and J lost 0, with 11 bases in between. Germline V gene sequence: CDR1 SGHTA, CDR2 FQGNSA. The CDR3 is 15 residues long. CDR3 region: CASSSGLASTDTQYF. DNA for the CDR3: TGTGCCAGCAGCTCGGGCCTCGCTAGCACAGATACGCAGTATTTT.

The chain is built from TRBV5-6 and TRBJ1-5; the D gene is possibly TRBD1 (5 bases). The CDR3 is 16 amino acids. CDR1 and CDR2 (germline): SGHDT, YYEEEE. Trimming took 0 bases from V and 0 from J, leaving 10 bases between them. CDR3 region: CASSLALGGSNQPQHF. Here the CDR3 DNA reads TGTGCCAGCAGCTTGGCCTTGGGGGGTAGCAATCAGCCCCAGCATTTT.

The chain uses TRBV18 and TRBJ2-7; no definite D call. Trimming left V 3 bases short and J 1 base short, with 16 bases between. The CDR3 covers 16 residues. Germline CDR1 is KGHSH and CDR2 is LQKENI. In DNA, the CDR3 is TGTGCCAGCTCACCGGTGTTGGGGTTAGAGTCCTACGAGCAGTACTTC. This translates into CASSPVLGLESYEQYF.

This clone was seen just once. The chain has TRBV9 and TRBJ1-2; no definite D call. The V end lost 0 bases, the J end lost 4 bases, and 4 bases lay between the germline ends. The CDR3 sequence is 12 residues long. CDR1 SGDLS and CDR2 YYNGEE come from the germline V gene. The CDR3 loop is CASSVGLYGYTF. In nucleotides, the CDR3 is TGTGCCAGCAGCGTAGGACTCTATGGCTACACCTTC.

The rearrangement links TRBV7-8 to TRBJ2-7; TRBD2 matches 10 bases. The germline CDR1 and CDR2 sequences are SGHVS and FQNEAQ. The CDR3 extends over 15 amino acids. J lost 4 bases, V lost 2 bases, and 5 bases had no gene match. The DNA for the CDR3 is TGTGCCAGCAGCTTATCGGGACTAGCGTCTTACGAGCAGTACTTC. It encodes CASSLSGLASYEQYF.

The gene calls are TRBV12-5 and TRBJ2-1, with TRBD2 matching 7 bases. J was trimmed by 2 bases and V by 8 bases; bases with no gene match: 3. The length of the CDR3 is 13 residues. Germline V lookup: CDR1 LGHNT, CDR2 FRNRAP. The CDR3 DNA sequence: TGTGCTAGTACTAGCGCGACCTACAATGAGCAGTTCTTC. It specifies CASTSATYNEQFF.

This chain uses TRBV10-2 with TRBJ2-7; 7 bases align to TRBD1. The CDR3 is 14 amino acids. After removal of 6 bases from V and 3 bases from J, the junction contained 8 bases not matched to a gene. From germline, CDR1 is WSHSY and CDR2 SAAADI. CDR3 sequence reads: CASRKQGSLYEQYF. The CDR3 coding sequence is TGCGCCAGCAGAAAACAGGGGAGTCTCTACGAGCAGTACTTC.

The genes are TRBV11-3 and TRBJ1-1; D gene ambiguous. CDR3 size: 13 residues. The V gene lost 3 bases and the J gene lost 3 bases, with 8 bases spanning the gap. Germline loops: CDR1 SGHNT, CDR2 YENEEA. CDR3 sequence (DNA): TGTGCCAGCAGCTTGCCACCTGACACTGAAGCTTTCTTT. Translating gives CASSLPPDTEAFF.

This clone was observed once. The chain couples TRBV19 to TRBJ2-7, with D maybe TRBD2 (6 bases). Germline CDR1 is LNHDA and CDR2 is SQIVND (reference sequence). V dropped 0 bases and J dropped 1 base, with 10 bases sitting between them. The CDR3 consists of 15 residues. The CDR3 coding sequence is TGTGCCAGTAGTATAGAGGCGGGGACGTCCTACGAGCAGTACTTC. This codes for CASSIEAGTSYEQYF.

The genes are TRBV2 and TRBJ1-5; D gene unclear. V lost 5 bases to trimming and J lost 2 bases, with 7 bases between them. CDR1 is SNHLY and CDR2 is FYNNEI in the germline V gene. The CDR3 length is 13 residues. In DNA form, the CDR3 reads TGTGCCAGCAGTCCGGAGGGCAATCAGCCCCAGCATTTT. Amino acids: CASSPEGNQPQHF.

The chain recombines TRBV18 with TRBJ1-1; D not certain. Deletions cut 0 bases from V and 8 bases from J, with 16 bases between. Germline CDR1 is KGHSH and CDR2 is LQKENI. The CDR3 is 15 amino acids. In nucleotides, the CDR3 is TGTGCCAGCTCACCACCTAAGACATACGTTTCAGAAGCTTTCTTT. Translated, it gives CASSPPKTYVSEAFF.

This chain joins TRBV18 and TRBJ1-1; 10 positions agree with TRBD1. The germline V gene has CDR1 KGHSH and CDR2 LQKENI. The CDR3 consists of 16 residues. With V trimmed by 0 bases and J by 10 bases, 11 bases remained unmatched. CDR3 sequence: CASSPPVMGQGKGAFF. CDR3 DNA sequence: TGTGCCAGCTCACCACCAGTAATGGGACAGGGGAAGGGAGCTTTCTTT.

This clone was counted between two and nine times. The rearrangement links TRBV29-1 to TRBJ1-1; D may be TRBD1 (5 bases). The V gene lost 6 bases and the J gene lost 1 base, with 9 bases spanning the gap. In germline, CDR1 is SQVTM, CDR2 ANQGSEA. The CDR3 is 12 amino acids. CDR3 loop: CSVGRSNTEAFF. DNA of the CDR3: TGCAGCGTGGGACGGTCGAACACTGAAGCTTTCTTT.

The V call is TRBV2, the J call TRBJ2-5; D is unresolved. Germline CDR1 SNHLY, CDR2 FYNNEI. CDR3 length: 11 residues. Trimming left V 1 base short and J 5 bases short, with 2 bases between. The CDR3, as DNA: TGTGCCAGCAGTGAAGGGGAGACCCAGTACTTC. Protein product: CASSEGETQYF.

The rearrangement joins TRBV2 to TRBJ1-1; D gene uncertain. V lost 7 bases and J lost 2, with 11 bases in between. Per germline, CDR1 SNHLY and CDR2 FYNNEI. This CDR3 has 13 residues. CDR3 region: CASTVYENTEAFF. Here the CDR3 DNA reads TGTGCCAGCACTGTATATGAAAACACTGAAGCTTTCTTT.

The chain is built from TRBV6-5 and TRBJ2-2; D might be TRBD1 or TRBD2, each matching 5 bases. CDR3 length: 13 amino acids. Trimming removed 6 bases at V and 4 bases at J, with 9 bases between. From germline, CDR1 is MNHEY and CDR2 SVGAGI. CDR3 protein: CASSRDRTGELFF. The CDR3 DNA is TGTGCCAGCAGCCGGGACCGCACCGGGGAGCTGTTTTTT.